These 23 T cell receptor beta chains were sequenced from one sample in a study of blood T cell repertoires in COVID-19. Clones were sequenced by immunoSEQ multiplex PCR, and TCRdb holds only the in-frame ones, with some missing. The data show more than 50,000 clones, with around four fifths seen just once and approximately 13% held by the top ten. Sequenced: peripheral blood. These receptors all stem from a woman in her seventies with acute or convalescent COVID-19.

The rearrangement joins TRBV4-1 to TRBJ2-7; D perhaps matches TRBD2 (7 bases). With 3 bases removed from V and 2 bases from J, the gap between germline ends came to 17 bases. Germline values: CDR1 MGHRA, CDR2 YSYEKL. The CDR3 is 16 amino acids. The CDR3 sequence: CASSQRWGGQAYEQYF. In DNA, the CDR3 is TGCGCCAGCAGCCAGCGTTGGGGGGGGCAAGCCTACGAGCAGTACTTC.

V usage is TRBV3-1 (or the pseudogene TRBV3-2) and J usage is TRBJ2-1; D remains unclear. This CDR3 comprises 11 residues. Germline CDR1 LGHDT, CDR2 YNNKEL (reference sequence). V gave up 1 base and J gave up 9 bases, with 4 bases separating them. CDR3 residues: CASSQGSEQFF. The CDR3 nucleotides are TGTGCCAGCAGCCAAGGTAGTGAGCAGTTCTTC.

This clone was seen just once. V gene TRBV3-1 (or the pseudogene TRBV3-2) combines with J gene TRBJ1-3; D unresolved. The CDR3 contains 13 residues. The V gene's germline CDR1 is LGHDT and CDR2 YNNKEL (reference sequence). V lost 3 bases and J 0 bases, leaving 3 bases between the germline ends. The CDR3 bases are TGTGCCAGCAGCCAGAGCTCTGGAAACACCATATATTTT. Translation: CASSQSSGNTIYF.

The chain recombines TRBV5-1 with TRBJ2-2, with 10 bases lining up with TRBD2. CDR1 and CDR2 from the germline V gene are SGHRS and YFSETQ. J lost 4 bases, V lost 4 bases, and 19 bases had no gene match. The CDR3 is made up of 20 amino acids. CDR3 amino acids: CASSEATGSVSGGATGELFF. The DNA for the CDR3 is TGCGCCAGCAGCGAAGCAACAGGGTCCGTCAGCGGGGGGGCCACCGGGGAGCTGTTTTTT.

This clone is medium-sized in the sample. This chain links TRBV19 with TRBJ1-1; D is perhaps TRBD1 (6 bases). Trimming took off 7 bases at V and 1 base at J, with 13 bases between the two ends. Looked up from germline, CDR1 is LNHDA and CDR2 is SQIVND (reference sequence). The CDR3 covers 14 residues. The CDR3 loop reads CASTLGQRNTEAFF. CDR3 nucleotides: TGTGCCAGTACCTTGGGACAACGGAACACTGAAGCTTTCTTT.

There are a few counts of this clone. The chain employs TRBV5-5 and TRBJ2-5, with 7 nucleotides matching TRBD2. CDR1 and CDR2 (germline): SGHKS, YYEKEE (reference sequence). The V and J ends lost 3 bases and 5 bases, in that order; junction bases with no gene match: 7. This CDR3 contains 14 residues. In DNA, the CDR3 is TGTGCCAGCAGCTCCGCCCGGGGGGAGGAGACCCAGTACTTC. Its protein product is CASSSARGEETQYF.

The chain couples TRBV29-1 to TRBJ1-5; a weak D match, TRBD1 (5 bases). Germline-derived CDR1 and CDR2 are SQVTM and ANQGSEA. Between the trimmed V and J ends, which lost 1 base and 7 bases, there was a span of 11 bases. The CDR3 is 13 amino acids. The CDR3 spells CSVEGGEGQPQHF. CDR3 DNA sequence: TGCAGCGTTGAAGGGGGCGAAGGACAGCCCCAGCATTTT.

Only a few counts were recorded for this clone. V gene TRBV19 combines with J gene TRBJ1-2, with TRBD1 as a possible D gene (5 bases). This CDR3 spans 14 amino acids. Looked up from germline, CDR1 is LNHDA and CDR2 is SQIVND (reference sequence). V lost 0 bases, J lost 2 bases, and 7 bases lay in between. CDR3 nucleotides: TGTGCCAGTAGTATAGATCCAGGGAACTATGGCTACACCTTC. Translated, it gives CASSIDPGNYGYTF.

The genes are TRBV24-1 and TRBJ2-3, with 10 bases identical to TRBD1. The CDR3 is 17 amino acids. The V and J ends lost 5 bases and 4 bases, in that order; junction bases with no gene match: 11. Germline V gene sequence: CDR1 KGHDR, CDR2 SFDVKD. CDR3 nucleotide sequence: TGTGCCACCAGTGCCCCGGCTCCGGGACAGGGGCCAGATACGCAGTATTTT. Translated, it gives CATSAPAPGQGPDTQYF.

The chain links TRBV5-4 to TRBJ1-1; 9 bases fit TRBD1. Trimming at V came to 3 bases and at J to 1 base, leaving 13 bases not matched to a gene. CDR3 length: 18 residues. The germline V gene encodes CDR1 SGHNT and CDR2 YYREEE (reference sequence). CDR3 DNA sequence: TGTGCCAGCAGCTCCTCACTTTCCTGGGACAGGGCGAACACTGAAGCTTTCTTT. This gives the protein CASSSSLSWDRANTEAFF.

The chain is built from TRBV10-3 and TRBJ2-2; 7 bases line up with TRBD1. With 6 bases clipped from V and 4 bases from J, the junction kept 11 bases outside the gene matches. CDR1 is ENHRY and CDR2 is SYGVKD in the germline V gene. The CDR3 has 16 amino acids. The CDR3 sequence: CAIREGQGVGTGELFF. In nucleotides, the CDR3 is TGTGCCATCAGAGAAGGTCAGGGGGTGGGCACCGGGGAGCTGTTTTTT.

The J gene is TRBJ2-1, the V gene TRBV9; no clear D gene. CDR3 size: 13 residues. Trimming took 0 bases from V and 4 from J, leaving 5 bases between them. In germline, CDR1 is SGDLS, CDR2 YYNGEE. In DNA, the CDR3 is TGTGCCAGCAGCGTAGCGGTTTACAATGAGCAGTTCTTC. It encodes CASSVAVYNEQFF.

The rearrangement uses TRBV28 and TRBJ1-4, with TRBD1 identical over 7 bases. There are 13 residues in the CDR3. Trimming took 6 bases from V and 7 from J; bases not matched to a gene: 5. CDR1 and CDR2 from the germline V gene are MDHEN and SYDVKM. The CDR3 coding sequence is TGTGCCAGCAGGACAGGGATGCGTGAAAAACTGTTTTTT. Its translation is CASRTGMREKLFF. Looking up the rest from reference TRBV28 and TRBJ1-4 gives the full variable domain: DVKVTQSSRYLVKRTGEKVFLECVQDMDHENMFWYRQDPGLGLRLIYFSYDVKMKEKGDIPEGYSVSREKKERFSLILESASTNQTSMYLCASRTGMREKLFFGSGTQLSVL.

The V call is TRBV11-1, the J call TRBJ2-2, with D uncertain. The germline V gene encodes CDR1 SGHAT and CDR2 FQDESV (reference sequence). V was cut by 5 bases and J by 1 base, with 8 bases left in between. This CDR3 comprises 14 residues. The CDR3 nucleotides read TGTGCCAGCAGCCCAATCGGGAACACCGGGGAGCTGTTTTTT. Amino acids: CASSPIGNTGELFF.

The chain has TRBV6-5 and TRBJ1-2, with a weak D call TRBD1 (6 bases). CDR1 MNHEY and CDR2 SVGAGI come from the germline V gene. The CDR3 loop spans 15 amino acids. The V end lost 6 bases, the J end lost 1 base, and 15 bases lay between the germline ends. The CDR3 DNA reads TGTGCCAGCAGAATCGGACAGAATGTTAACTATGGCTACACCTTC. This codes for CASRIGQNVNYGYTF.

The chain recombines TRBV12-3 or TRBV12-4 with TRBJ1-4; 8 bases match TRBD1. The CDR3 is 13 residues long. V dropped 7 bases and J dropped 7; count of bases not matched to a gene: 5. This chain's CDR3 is CASNRQGFEKLFF. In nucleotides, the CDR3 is TGTGCCAGCAATAGACAGGGGTTTGAAAAACTGTTTTTT.

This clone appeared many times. CDR3 coding DNA: TGCGCCAGCAGCTTGGGCTGGACTAGCATTAGGAGTGAGCAGTTCTTC. Its translation: CASSLGWTSIRSEQFF. V gene TRBV5-1 combines with J gene TRBJ2-1, with 8 nucleotides matching TRBD2. Germline assignment: CDR1 SGHRS and CDR2 YFSETQ. CDR3 length equals 16 residues. V lost 0 bases, J lost 9 bases, and 11 bases stayed unmatched.

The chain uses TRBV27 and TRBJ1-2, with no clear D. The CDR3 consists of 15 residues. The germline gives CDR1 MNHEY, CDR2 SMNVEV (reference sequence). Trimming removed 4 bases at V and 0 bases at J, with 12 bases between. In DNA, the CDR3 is TGTGCCAGCAGTTCATTGCGGTACGCTAACTATGGCTACACCTTC. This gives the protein CASSSLRYANYGYTF.

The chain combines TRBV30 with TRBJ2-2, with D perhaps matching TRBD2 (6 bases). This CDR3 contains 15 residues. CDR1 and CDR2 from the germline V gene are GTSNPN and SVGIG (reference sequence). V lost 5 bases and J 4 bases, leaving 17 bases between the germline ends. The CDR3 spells CAWGGRSWGTGELFF. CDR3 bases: TGTGCCTGGGGGGGGAGGTCCTGGGGCACCGGGGAGCTGTTTTTT.

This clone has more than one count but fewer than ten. The CDR3 reads CASSRGAGERFF. The DNA for the CDR3 is TGTGCCAGCAGCCGGGGGGCAGGGGAACGGTTCTTC. The chain links TRBV7-3 to TRBJ2-1, with TRBD2 as a possible D gene (7 bases). The V end lost 5 bases, the J end lost 15 bases, and 17 bases lay between the germline ends. The germline V gene has CDR1 SGHTA and CDR2 FQGTGA. The CDR3 is 12 residues long. Using reference TRBV7-3 and TRBJ2-1 for the parts outside the CDR3, the full variable domain is GAGVSQTPSNKVTEKGKYVELRCDPISGHTALYWYRQSLGQGPEFLIYFQGTGAADDSGLPNDRFFAVRPEGSVSTLKIQRTERGDSAVYLCASSRGAGERFFGPGTRLTVL.

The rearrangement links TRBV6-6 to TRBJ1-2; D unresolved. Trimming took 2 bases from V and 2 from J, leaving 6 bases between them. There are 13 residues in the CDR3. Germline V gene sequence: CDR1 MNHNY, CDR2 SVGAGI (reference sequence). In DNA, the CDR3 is TGTGCCAGCAGTTACGCGGAGAACTATGGCTACACCTTC. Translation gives CASSYAENYGYTF.

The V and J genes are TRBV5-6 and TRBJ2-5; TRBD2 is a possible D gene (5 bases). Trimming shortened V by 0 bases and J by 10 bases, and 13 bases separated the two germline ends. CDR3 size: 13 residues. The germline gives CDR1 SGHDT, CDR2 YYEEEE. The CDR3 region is CASSLGGSSDQYF. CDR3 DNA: TGTGCCAGCAGCTTGGGCGGGTCCTCGGACCAGTACTTC.

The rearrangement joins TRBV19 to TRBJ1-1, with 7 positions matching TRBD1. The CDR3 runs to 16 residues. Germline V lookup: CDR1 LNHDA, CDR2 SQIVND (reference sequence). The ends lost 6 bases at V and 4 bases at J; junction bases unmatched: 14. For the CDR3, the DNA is TGTGCCAGTAGCCTCCTGGTTCAGTGGACAGGCACTGAAGCTTTCTTT. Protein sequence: CASSLLVQWTGTEAFF.